The clone carrying this TCR beta chain turned up a few times. The CDR3 length is 14 residues. Germline-derived CDR1 and CDR2 are LNHDA and SQIVND (reference sequence). Losses at the gene ends were 10 bases for V and 4 bases for J; bases not matched to a gene: 8. The data were taken from a study of blood T cell repertoires in COVID-19. Authors' processing steps: Reference gene primers were amplified, and this amplification served to estimate nucleated cell counts. Generated by immunoSEQ multiplex PCR, the TCRdb table keeps only in-frame clones and is missing some. Clone size and V and J calls were adopted from that table, with D and trimming inferred from the DNA. The top ten hold roughly 9.4% of the sample, which has approximately 110,000 clones, roughly 79% seen once.

The V gene is TRBV19, the J gene TRBJ2-3, with TRBD1 identical over 10 bases. Sequencing input: peripheral blood. The clonotype comes from a woman in her 70s with acute or convalescent COVID-19. CDR3 sequence reads: CATGGTGESDTQYF. The CDR3 coding sequence is TGTGCCACGGGAGGGACAGGGGAGTCAGATACGCAGTATTTT.